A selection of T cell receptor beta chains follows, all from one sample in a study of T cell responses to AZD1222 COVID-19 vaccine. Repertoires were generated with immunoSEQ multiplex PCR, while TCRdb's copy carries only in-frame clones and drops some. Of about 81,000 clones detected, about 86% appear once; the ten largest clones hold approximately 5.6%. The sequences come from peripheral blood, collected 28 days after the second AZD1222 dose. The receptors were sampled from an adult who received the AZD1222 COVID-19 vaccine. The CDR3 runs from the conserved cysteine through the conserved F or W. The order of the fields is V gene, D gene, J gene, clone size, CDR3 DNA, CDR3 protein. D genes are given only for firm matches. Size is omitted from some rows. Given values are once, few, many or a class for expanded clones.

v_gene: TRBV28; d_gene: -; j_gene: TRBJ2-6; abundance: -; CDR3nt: TGTGCCAGCAGTTTAGGGGGTCATGCTGGGGCCAACGTCCTGACTTTC; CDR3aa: CASSLGGHAGANVLTF
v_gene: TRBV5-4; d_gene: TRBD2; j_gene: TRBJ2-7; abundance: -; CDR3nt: TGTGCCAGCACCTCCCGGGGGGGTTACGAGCAGTACTTC; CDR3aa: CASTSRGGYEQYF
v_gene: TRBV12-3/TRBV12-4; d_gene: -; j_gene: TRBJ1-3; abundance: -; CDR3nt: TGTGCCAGCAGGATCAGCAATGGAAACACCATATATTTT; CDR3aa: CASRISNGNTIYF
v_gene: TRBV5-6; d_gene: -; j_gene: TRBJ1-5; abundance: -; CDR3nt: TGTGCCAGCAGCTTGGTGGGCCACGTTGGACCCCAGCATTTT; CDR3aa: CASSLVGHVGPQHF
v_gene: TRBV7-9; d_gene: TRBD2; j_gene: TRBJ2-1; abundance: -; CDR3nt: TGTGCCAGCAGCTTAGGAGGGGCTAGCGGGAGCGATGAGCAGTTCTTC; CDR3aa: CASSLGGASGSDEQFF
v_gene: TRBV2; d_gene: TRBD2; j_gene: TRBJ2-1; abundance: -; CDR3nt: TGTGCCAGCAAAGGGACTAGCGGAAACTACAATGAGCAGTTCTTC; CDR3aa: CASKGTSGNYNEQFF
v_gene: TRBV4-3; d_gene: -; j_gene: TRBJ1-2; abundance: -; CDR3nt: TGCGCCAGCAGCCAGGCAGGGGAACGCGGCTACACCTTC; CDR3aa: CASSQAGERGYTF
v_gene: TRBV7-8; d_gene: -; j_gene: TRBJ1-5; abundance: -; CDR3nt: TGTGCCAGCAGCCCCAGGAGCCAGGGTCAGCCCCAGCATTTT; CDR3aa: CASSPRSQGQPQHF
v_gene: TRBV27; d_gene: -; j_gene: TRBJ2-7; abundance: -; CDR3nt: TGTGCCAGCAGTAAGAGTAGGGGGGACCTCTCCTACGAGCAGTACTTC; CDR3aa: CASSKSRGDLSYEQYF
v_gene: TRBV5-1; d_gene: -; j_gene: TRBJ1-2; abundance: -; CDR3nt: TGCGCCAGCAGCTTGGGTGGGGGAGCTAACTATGGCTACACCTTC; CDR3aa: CASSLGGGANYGYTF
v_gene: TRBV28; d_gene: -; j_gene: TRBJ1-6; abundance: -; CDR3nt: TGTGCCAGCAGTCCGGGACGGTGGGGTTATTCACCCCTCCACTTT; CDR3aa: CASSPGRWGYSPLHF
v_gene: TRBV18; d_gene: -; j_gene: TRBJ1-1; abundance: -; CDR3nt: TGTGCCAGCTCACCACCGGGGAGTTCCCGCACTGAAGCTTTCTTT; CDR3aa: CASSPPGSSRTEAFF
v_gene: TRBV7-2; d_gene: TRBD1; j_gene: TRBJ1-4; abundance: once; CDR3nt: TGTGCCAGCAGCTCGACAGGGCTGGGTGAAAAACTGTTTTTT; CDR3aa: CASSSTGLGEKLFF
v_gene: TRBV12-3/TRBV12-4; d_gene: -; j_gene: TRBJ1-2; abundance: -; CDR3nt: TGTGCCAGCAGACAGCAGGCTGGCTACACCTTC; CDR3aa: CASRQQAGYTF
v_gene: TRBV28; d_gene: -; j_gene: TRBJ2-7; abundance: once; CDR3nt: TGTGCCAGCAGTTTAGCACAGGCCCCGGTCGAGCAGTACTTC; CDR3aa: CASSLAQAPVEQYF
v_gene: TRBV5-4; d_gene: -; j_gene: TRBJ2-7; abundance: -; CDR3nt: TGTGCCAGCAGTTTCGGAGGAGCGGAATCCTACGAGCAGTACTTC; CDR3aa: CASSFGGAESYEQYF
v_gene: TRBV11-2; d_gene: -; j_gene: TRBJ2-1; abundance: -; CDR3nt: TGTGCCAGCAGCCCGCGGTGGAGCGCCTACAATGAGCAGTTCTTC; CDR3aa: CASSPRWSAYNEQFF
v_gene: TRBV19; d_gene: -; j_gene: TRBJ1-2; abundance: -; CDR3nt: TGTGCCAGTAGTATAGCGGGCGAGGGTCCACGCACTTATGGCTACACCTTC; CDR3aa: CASSIAGEGPRTYGYTF
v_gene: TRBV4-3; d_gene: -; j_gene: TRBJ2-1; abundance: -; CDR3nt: TGCGCCAGCAGCCAAGATCTCAGGGGTAACTACAATGAGCAGTTCTTC; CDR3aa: CASSQDLRGNYNEQFF
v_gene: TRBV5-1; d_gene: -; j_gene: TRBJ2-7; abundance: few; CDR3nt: TGCGCCAGCAGGGGCTCGACCGTCGAGCAGTACTTC; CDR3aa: CASRGSTVEQYF
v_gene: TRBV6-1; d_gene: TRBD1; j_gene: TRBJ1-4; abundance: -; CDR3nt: TGTGCCAGCAGTGAAGCAACACAGGGGAGTGAAAAACTGTTTTTT; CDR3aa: CASSEATQGSEKLFF
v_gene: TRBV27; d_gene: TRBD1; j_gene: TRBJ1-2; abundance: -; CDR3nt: TGTGCCAGCAAAATACGGACAGGGGGCGAGCGTGGCTACACCTTC; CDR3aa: CASKIRTGGERGYTF
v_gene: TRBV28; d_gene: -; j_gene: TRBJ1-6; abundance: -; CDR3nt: TGTGCCAGCACCCCTATGCACGGGGCATCACCCCTCCACTTT; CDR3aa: CASTPMHGASPLHF
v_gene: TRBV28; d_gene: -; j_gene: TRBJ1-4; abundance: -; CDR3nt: TGTGCCAGCAGTTTATGGCCAGCTGCAACTAATGAAAAACTGTTTTTT; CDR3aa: CASSLWPAATNEKLFF
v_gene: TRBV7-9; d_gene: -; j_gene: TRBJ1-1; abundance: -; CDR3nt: TGTGCCAGCGAGGGGGAGAACACTGAAGCTTTCTTT; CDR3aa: CASEGENTEAFF
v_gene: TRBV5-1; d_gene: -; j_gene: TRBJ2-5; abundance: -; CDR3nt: TGCGCCAGCAGCTTGGGGACCTTGGCGGGCCAAGAGACCCAGTACTTC; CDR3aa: CASSLGTLAGQETQYF
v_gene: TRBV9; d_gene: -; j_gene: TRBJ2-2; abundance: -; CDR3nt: TGTGCCAGCAGCGCCTCAGGGGATGCGAACACCGGGGAGCTGTTTTTT; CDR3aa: CASSASGDANTGELFF
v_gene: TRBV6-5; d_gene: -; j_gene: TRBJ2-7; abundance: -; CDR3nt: TGTGCCAGCAGTCCCTTCGGCCAATACGAGCAGTACTTC; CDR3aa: CASSPFGQYEQYF
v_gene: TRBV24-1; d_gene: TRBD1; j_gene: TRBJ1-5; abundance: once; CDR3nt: TGTGCCACCTCAGGACAGGGGCCCTCCTTCAAGATGCCCCAGCATTTT; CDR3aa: CATSGQGPSFKMPQHF
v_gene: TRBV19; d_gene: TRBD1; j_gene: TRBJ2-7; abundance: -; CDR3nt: TGTGCCAGTGCACCGGGACAGGCCTACGAGCAGTACTTC; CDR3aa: CASAPGQAYEQYF
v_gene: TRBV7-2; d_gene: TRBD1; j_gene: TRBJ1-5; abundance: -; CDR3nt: TGTGCCAGCAGCTTAGGCCCTCCGGGACAGGGGCACAATCAGCCCCAGCATTTT; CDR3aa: CASSLGPPGQGHNQPQHF
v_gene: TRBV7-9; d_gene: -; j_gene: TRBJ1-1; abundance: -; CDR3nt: TGTGCCAGCAGCTTAGCGTCGGCGAACACTGAAGCTTTCTTT; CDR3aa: CASSLASANTEAFF